Below, 13 T cell receptor beta chains from the same sample are listed, as sequenced in a study of cytomegalovirus exposure and HLA in healthy donors. In the PCR, 60 Vbeta and 13 Jbeta primers were used. The repertoire was sequenced with immunoSEQ multiplex PCR; TCRdb's copy has only in-frame clones and lacks some. Of over 200,000 clones listed, 70% to 85% are singletons. The sequenced sample was PBMCs. The receptors come from a woman aged 55-70 years in good health and CMV-seropositive.

The J gene is TRBJ1-1, the V gene TRBV5-1, with a weak D call TRBD1 (6 bases). V lost 2 bases and J 8 bases, leaving 22 bases between the germline ends. Germline V gene lookup returns CDR1 SGHRS and CDR2 YFSETQ. This CDR3 spans 16 amino acids. The CDR3 DNA sequence: TGCGCCAGCAGCTTATCCCCACCGCTATTCGGGACAGAAGCTTTCTTT. Translation gives CASSLSPPLFGTEAFF. Variable domain in full (rest from reference TRBV5-1 and TRBJ1-1): KAGVTQTPRYLIKTRGQQVTLSCSPISGHRSVSWYQQTPGQGLQFLFEYFSETQRNKGNFPGRFSGRQFSNSRSEMNVSTLELGDSALYLCASSLSPPLFGTEAFFGQGTRLTVV.

This clone appeared once. V and J are TRBV18 and TRBJ1-2, with D possibly TRBD1 on 6 matching bases. The V gene's germline CDR1 is KGHSH and CDR2 LQKENI. This CDR3 is built from 13 residues. Trimming shortened V by 3 bases and J by 3 bases, and 8 bases separated the two germline ends. DNA of the CDR3: TGTGCCAGCTCACCTCCAGGGGACTATGGCTACACCTTC. This gives the protein CASSPPGDYGYTF. The whole variable domain, filled in from reference TRBV18 and TRBJ1-2, reads NAGVMQNPRHLVRRRGQEARLRCSPMKGHSHVYWYRQLPEEGLKFMVYLQKENIIDESGMPKERFSAEFPKEGPSILRIQQVVRGDSAAYFCASSPPGDYGYTFGSGTRLTVV.

This CDR3 reads CASSPNAPYSNQPQHF. Here the CDR3 DNA reads TGTGCCAGCAGCCCTAATGCCCCCTATAGCAATCAGCCCCAGCATTTT. The V and J genes are TRBV5-5 and TRBJ1-5; no definite D call. The germline V gene has CDR1 SGHKS and CDR2 YYEKEE (reference sequence). V lost 4 bases and J lost 0, with 14 bases in between. The CDR3 is 16 amino acids.

The chain combines TRBV28 with TRBJ1-1; 7 bases line up with TRBD1. CDR1 is MDHEN, CDR2 SYDVKM, per germline. Trimming removed 4 bases from V and 2 bases from J; junction bases left unmatched: 1. CDR3 size: 13 residues. CDR3 sequence: CASSSGGNTEAFF. CDR3 in DNA: TGTGCCAGCAGTTCAGGGGGAAACACTGAAGCTTTCTTT.

This chain connects TRBV5-5 to TRBJ2-7; the D gene is possibly TRBD2 (5 bases). The CDR3 totals 14 residues. CDR1 SGHKS and CDR2 YYEKEE come from the germline V gene (reference sequence). The ends were cut back, 0 bases at V and 4 bases at J, with 11 bases in the middle. CDR3 protein: CASSLGTDFYEQYF. The CDR3, as DNA: TGTGCCAGCAGCTTGGGGACTGACTTTTACGAGCAGTACTTC.

The V and J genes are TRBV9 and TRBJ1-2, with TRBD1 matching 7 bases. There are 14 residues in the CDR3. The germline V gene has CDR1 SGDLS and CDR2 YYNGEE. V was pared by 0 bases and J by 6 bases, with 5 bases of the junction left unmatched. CDR3 coding DNA: TGTGCCAGCAGCGTAGACGGACAGGTGAATGGCTACACCTTC. It specifies CASSVDGQVNGYTF.

J is TRBJ2-7 and V is TRBV2; D unclear. Between the trimmed V and J ends, which lost 3 bases and 0 bases, there was a span of 6 bases. This CDR3 region has 13 residues. The germline CDR1 and CDR2 sequences are SNHLY and FYNNEI. The CDR3 bases are TGTGCCAGCAGTGACAGAAGCTCCTACGAGCAGTACTTC. Protein sequence: CASSDRSSYEQYF. Together with reference TRBV2 and TRBJ2-7, the CDR3 gives the full variable domain: EPEVTQTPSHQVTQMGQEVILRCVPISNHLYFYWYRQILGQKVEFLVSFYNNEISEKSEIFDDQFSVERPDGSNFTLKIRSTKLEDSAMYFCASSDRSSYEQYFGPGTRLTVT.

This clone appeared once. This rearrangement joins TRBV19 to TRBJ2-7; 11 bases map to TRBD2. This CDR3 comprises 15 residues. Germline-derived CDR1 and CDR2 are LNHDA and SQIVND (reference sequence). V lost 6 bases to trimming and J lost 2 bases; unmatched junction nucleotides: 6. The chain's CDR3 is CASSPGSGGAYEQYF. CDR3 DNA sequence: TGTGCCAGTAGCCCGGGTAGCGGGGGGGCCTACGAGCAGTACTTC.

This rearrangement joins TRBV27 to TRBJ2-2, with 10 bases that match TRBD1. V dropped 4 bases and J dropped 5; count of bases not matched to a gene: 10. The CDR3 has 17 residues. The germline V gene encodes CDR1 MNHEY and CDR2 SMNVEV (reference sequence). CDR3 loop: CASSSLPWTGGTGELFF. CDR3 coding DNA: TGTGCCAGCAGTTCTCTTCCTTGGACAGGGGGAACCGGGGAGCTGTTTTTT.

The sample holds one count of this clone. The rearrangement joins TRBV4-3 to TRBJ1-4; 9 bases align to TRBD1. V was pared by 2 bases and J by 5 bases, with 6 bases of the junction left unmatched. The length of the CDR3 is 16 residues. From germline, CDR1 is LGHNA and CDR2 YSLEER. Here the CDR3 DNA reads TGCGCCAGCAGCCAAAACCACGGGACAGGGAATGAAAAACTGTTTTTT. It yields the protein CASSQNHGTGNEKLFF.

V is TRBV5-4 and J is TRBJ2-7; no clear D gene. The CDR3 has 15 residues. The V gene lost 0 bases and the J gene lost 3 bases, with 13 bases spanning the gap. Germline V gene data show CDR1 as SGHNT and CDR2 as YYREEE (reference sequence). CDR3 protein: CASSLEADSYYEQYF. Written as DNA, the CDR3 is TGTGCCAGCAGCTTGGAAGCCGACTCATACTACGAGCAGTACTTC.

Comment on this clone: In the same sample, other DNA sequences code for this CDR3. CDR3 in amino acids: CASSPGQGNTEAFF. In DNA, the CDR3 is TGTGCCAGCTCACCGGGACAGGGGAACACTGAAGCTTTCTTT. This rearrangement joins TRBV18 to TRBJ1-1, with 9 positions matching TRBD1. This CDR3 contains 14 residues. Trimming at V came to 3 bases and at J to 1 base, leaving 0 bases not matched to a gene. CDR1 and CDR2 from the germline V gene are KGHSH and LQKENI.

The V and J genes are TRBV7-9 and TRBJ1-1; D ambiguous. V gave up 3 bases and J gave up 0 bases, with 8 bases separating them. This CDR3 comprises 14 residues. Germline CDR1 SEHNR, CDR2 FQNEAQ (reference sequence). The CDR3 spells CASSFSQLNTEAFF. In nucleotides, the CDR3 is TGTGCCAGCAGCTTCAGTCAGTTGAACACTGAAGCTTTCTTT.